The rows below give T cell receptor beta chains drawn from one sample of a study of beta chain features in type 1 diabetes. This table comes from immunoSEQ multiplex PCR, and its TCRdb copy is limited to in-frame clones, with some not included. In the table there are 970,000 or so clones, roughly a sixth of which are singletons. The sequenced material came from naive CD4+ T cells from blood. These receptors originate from a woman under 30 in good health. Each CDR3 is given with its conserved first and last residue. D genes are given only for firm matches. Clone sizes are given selectively: once, few, many, or a class where the clone is expanded.

V,J,D,size,CDR3,DNA
TRBV19,TRBJ2-1,TRBD2,.,CASSTYGGTNEQFF,TGTGCCAGTAGTACGTACGGGGGGACCAATGAGCAGTTCTTC
TRBV7-2,TRBJ1-2,.,few,CASSTGWGYTF,TGTGCCAGCAGCACAGGGTGGGGCTACACCTTC
TRBV10-3,TRBJ2-2,.,.,CAISEQVSANTGELFF,TGTGCCATCAGTGAGCAGGTGTCGGCGAACACCGGGGAGCTGTTTTTT
TRBV28,TRBJ2-7,.,.,CASSLSGGYEQYF,TGTGCCAGCAGTTTGAGTGGTGGCTACGAGCAGTACTTC
TRBV7-3,TRBJ2-5,.,.,CASSLLVQETQYF,TGTGCCAGCAGCTTGTTGGTCCAAGAGACCCAGTACTTC
TRBV5-4,TRBJ1-4,TRBD1,.,CASSLVGTGNEKLFF,TGTGCCAGCAGCCTGGTGGGGACAGGCAATGAAAAACTGTTTTTT
TRBV5-4,TRBJ1-4,.,.,CASSLGGTTNEKLFF,TGTGCCAGCAGCTTGGGGGGGACCACCAATGAAAAACTGTTTTTT
TRBV4-3,TRBJ2-5,.,.,CASSQVRSDQETQYF,TGCGCCAGCAGCCAAGTTCGGTCGGACCAAGAGACCCAGTACTTC
TRBV20-1,TRBJ1-1,.,few,CSASGNTEAFF,TGCAGTGCTAGTGGGAACACTGAAGCTTTCTTT
TRBV7-3,TRBJ2-1,.,few,CAGPGRDGPYNEQFF,TGTGCCGGCCCGGGCCGGGACGGACCCTACAATGAGCAGTTCTTC
TRBV27,TRBJ2-5,TRBD2,.,CASSTKAGGRETQYF,TGTGCCAGCAGTACCAAAGCGGGAGGAAGAGAGACCCAGTACTTC
TRBV11-1,TRBJ2-5,.,few,CASSPHLTGTGVVTQYF,TGTGCCAGCAGCCCCCACCTTACAGGGACCGGCGTGGTTACCCAGTACTTC
TRBV5-1,TRBJ2-1,TRBD1,few,CASSLGTGPSNEQFF,TGCGCCAGCAGCTTGGGGACAGGGCCTTCGAATGAGCAGTTCTTC
TRBV29-1,TRBJ1-4,.,.,CSVRGIGEKLFF,TGCAGCGTTCGCGGGATTGGTGAAAAACTGTTTTTT
TRBV5-6,TRBJ2-7,.,few,CASSLWGGSYEQYF,TGTGCCAGCAGCTTGTGGGGCGGCTCCTACGAGCAGTACTTC
TRBV14,TRBJ2-7,.,.,CASSQAVVGIYEQYF,TGTGCCAGCAGCCAAGCCGTGGTAGGGATCTACGAGCAGTACTTC
TRBV6-6,TRBJ2-2,.,.,CASSYLGTTGELFF,TGTGCCAGCAGTTACCTGGGGACCACCGGGGAGCTGTTTTTT
TRBV12-5,TRBJ2-1,.,.,CASGLNNEQFF,TGTGCTAGTGGTCTAAACAATGAGCAGTTCTTC
TRBV27,TRBJ2-3,TRBD2,few,CASSSIAGGEDTQYF,TGTGCCAGCAGTTCAATAGCGGGAGGGGAGGATACGCAGTATTTT
TRBV9,TRBJ2-1,TRBD2,.,CASTPSPGTSSEASYNEQFF,TGTGCCAGCACCCCCAGCCCCGGGACTAGCAGCGAGGCGTCCTACAATGAGCAGTTCTTC
TRBV5-1,TRBJ2-7,.,few,CASSLGRGKVYEQYF,TGCGCCAGCAGCTTGGGGCGCGGGAAGGTTTACGAGCAGTACTTC
TRBV9,TRBJ2-5,TRBD2,few,CASSRGRVLNQETQYF,TGTGCCAGCAGTCGCGGGAGGGTTTTGAACCAAGAGACCCAGTACTTC
TRBV19,TRBJ2-1,TRBD2,.,CAVAGQPNNNEQFF,TGTGCTGTAGCGGGGCAGCCTAATAATAATGAGCAGTTCTTC
TRBV15,TRBJ1-2,.,few,CATSREAGTYYGYTF,TGTGCCACCAGCAGAGAGGCAGGGACCTACTATGGCTACACCTTC
TRBV9,TRBJ1-1,TRBD1,.,CASSGDGTGANTEAFF,TGTGCCAGCAGCGGGGACGGGACAGGAGCTAACACTGAAGCTTTCTTT
TRBV4-2,TRBJ2-1,TRBD2,few,CASSQRDLTGGPNEQFF,TGTGCCAGCAGCCAACGGGATTTAACGGGAGGGCCGAATGAGCAGTTCTTC
TRBV19,TRBJ2-1,.,.,CASSRVQGRHNEQFF,TGTGCCAGTAGTAGGGTGCAGGGACGACACAATGAGCAGTTCTTC
TRBV6-1,TRBJ1-5,.,.,CASSEHHGNQPQHF,TGTGCCAGCAGTGAACATCACGGTAATCAGCCCCAGCATTTT
TRBV16,TRBJ2-1,.,.,CASSQFASSWEQFF,TGTGCCAGCAGCCAATTTGCTAGCTCTTGGGAGCAGTTCTTC
TRBV7-9,TRBJ2-7,.,.,CASSVTSFHEQYF,TGTGCCAGCAGCGTTACTAGTTTCCACGAGCAGTACTTC
TRBV10-3,TRBJ2-7,TRBD2,.,CAILAGVSYEQYF,TGTGCCATCCTAGCGGGAGTTAGCTACGAGCAGTACTTC
TRBV7-2,TRBJ1-1,.,.,CASSLVHRVENTEAFF,TGTGCCAGCAGCTTAGTTCACAGGGTTGAGAACACTGAAGCTTTCTTT
TRBV19,TRBJ1-2,.,once,CASRMNPNYGYTF,TGTGCCAGTCGGATGAATCCTAACTATGGCTACACCTTC
TRBV6-1,TRBJ2-3,.,.,CASRTFRLDIGTQYF,TGTGCCAGCAGGACCTTTCGCTTGGATATCGGTACGCAGTATTTT
TRBV7-2,TRBJ2-3,TRBD2,.,CASQTSGSTDTQYF,TGTGCCAGCCAGACTAGCGGCAGCACAGATACGCAGTATTTT